This T cell receptor (beta chain) was recorded in a study of shared clonotypes between healthy human individuals. The donor cohort consisted entirely of Caucasian adults residing in Nashville, Tennessee. The study's findings and limits: Tissues were not sampled, only blood, and their repertoires likely differ.

Sorted-subset replicate PCR reactions were performed with around 200 ng DNA, corresponding to 25,000 to 35,000 T cell genomes. This table comes from immunoSEQ multiplex PCR, and its TCRdb copy is limited to in-frame clones, with some not included. This table has approximately 2,000,000 clones, roughly 90% appearing once. Germline V gives CDR1 PRHDT, CDR2 FYEKMQ (reference sequence). V dropped 4 bases and J dropped 4 bases, with 14 bases sitting between them. This CDR3 has 15 amino acids. To note about this clone: Antigen: not known.

The rearrangement joins TRBV13 to TRBJ1-3, with D maybe TRBD1 (6 bases). This TCR was sampled from a man aged 18-30 years in good health. Some clones in this sample may be carry-over from other donors' samples. Sequenced material: naive CD4+ T cells from PBMCs. Subset reported: CD45RA+ positively selected. CDR3 sequence (DNA): TGTGCCAGCAGCTCCTCCAAAGACAGGGGAAACACCATATATTTT. Protein: CASSSSKDRGNTIYF. The full variable domain, completed using reference TRBV13 and TRBJ1-3, is AAGVIQSPRHLIKEKRETATLKCYPIPRHDTVYWYQQGPGQDPQFLISFYEKMQSDKGSIPDRFSAQQFSDYHSELNMSSLELGDSALYFCASSSSKDRGNTIYFGEGSWLTVV.